This is a list of T cell receptor beta chains from one sample in a study of blood T cell repertoires in COVID-19. Clones were read by immunoSEQ multiplex PCR, and TCRdb kept only the in-frame ones, dropping some. The sample has about 260,000 clones; about 80% are singletons. Sequencing used PBMCs or T cells enriched from blood (not recorded which). The receptors were sampled from a man aged 25 to 40 with acute COVID-19. Each CDR3 is given with its conserved first and last residue. A D gene is named only where the DNA matches it firmly. Only some rows state a clone size, as once, few, many or a class for expanded clones.

v_call	j_call	cdr3_length	clone_size	d_call	cdr3_nt	cdr3_aa
TRBV5-1	TRBJ2-3	16	-	TRBD2	TGCGCCAGCAGCCTACGGACTAGCGGGGTTGGAGATACGCAGTATTTT	CASSLRTSGVGDTQYF
TRBV7-9	TRBJ1-6	12	-	-	TGTGCCAGCAGTCGCGACAGTTCACCCCTCCACTTT	CASSRDSSPLHF
TRBV28	TRBJ1-1	15	-	-	TGTGCCAGCAGTTTAGGGGGAGGGGGGAACACTGAAGCTTTCTTT	CASSLGGGGNTEAFF
TRBV7-7	TRBJ2-2	17	-	TRBD2	TGTGCTAGCAGCCCAACTAGCGGGAGGCTCCTGGGTGGGGAGCTGTTTTTT	CASSPTSGRLLGGELFF
TRBV29-1	TRBJ2-1	13	-	TRBD1	TGCAGCGTTGAAAAGGGGGCGGGCAATGAGCAGTTCTTC	CSVEKGAGNEQFF
TRBV13	TRBJ2-2	15	-	-	TGTGCCAGCAGCTTAAGCACAGGGAACACCGGGGAGCTGTTTTTT	CASSLSTGNTGELFF
TRBV5-4	TRBJ1-2	17	few	TRBD1	TGTGCCAGCAGCTCACCGGACAGGGGAGACCCTAACTATGGCTACACCTTC	CASSSPDRGDPNYGYTF
TRBV6-1	TRBJ1-1	15	-	-	TGTGCCAGCAGTGACCCCGGACTGTCGGGCACTGAAGCTTTCTTT	CASSDPGLSGTEAFF
TRBV6-1	TRBJ1-5	16	-	-	TGTGCCAGCAGTGATCTAAGCCAGGCCGGCAATCAGCCCCAGCATTTT	CASSDLSQAGNQPQHF
TRBV29-1	TRBJ1-1	15	-	-	TGCAGCGTTGTCGTTACAGCTCCAGAGAACACTGAAGCTTTCTTT	CSVVVTAPENTEAFF
TRBV10-3	TRBJ1-5	14	-	-	TGTGCCATCAGTGGGCAGTATAGCAATCAGCCCCAGCATTTT	CAISGQYSNQPQHF
TRBV5-4	TRBJ2-1	14	many	TRBD1	TGTGCCAGCAGACGGGACAGGGGTTGGAATGAGCAGTTCTTC	CASRRDRGWNEQFF
TRBV7-6	TRBJ1-1	14	-	-	TGTGCCAGCAGCTTAGCGCGGGGGGACCGTGAAGCTTTCTTT	CASSLARGDREAFF
TRBV19	TRBJ1-2	15	-	TRBD1	TGTGCCAGTAGTATAGATCCGACAGGGTCCCGCGGCTACACCTTC	CASSIDPTGSRGYTF
TRBV5-8	TRBJ2-1	20	-	TRBD2	TGTTCCAGCAGCTCGGAAGGTTGGACTAGCGGGAGAAGTATCTACAATGAGCAGTTCTTC	CSSSSEGWTSGRSIYNEQFF
TRBV21-1	TRBJ2-1	13	once	-	TGTGCCGGAGAGACAGGGGGTTATAATGAGCAGTTCTTC	CAGETGGYNEQFF
TRBV7-9	TRBJ2-1	14	-	-	TGTGCCAGCAGCCATGAAAGGAGCGCGTTAGATCCGTTCTTC	CASSHERSALDPFF
TRBV9	TRBJ1-5	14	-	-	TGTGCCAGCAGCGTCGGCGGCAACAATCAGCCCCAGCATTTT	CASSVGGNNQPQHF
TRBV7-2	TRBJ2-1	14	few	TRBD2	TGTGCCAGCAGCTTAGCGGGAGGGGCCTTGGGGCAGTTCTTC	CASSLAGGALGQFF
TRBV7-2	TRBJ2-5	14	-	-	TGTGCCAGCAGCTTAGAGGCAGGGGGGGAGACCCAGTACTTC	CASSLEAGGETQYF
TRBV14	TRBJ1-4	14	-	-	TGTGCCAGCAGCCTCAGACCGGGAAACGAAAAACTGTTTTTT	CASSLRPGNEKLFF
TRBV2	TRBJ1-1	13	-	TRBD1	TGTGCCAGCAGAGACAGGGGTACCACTGAAGCTTTCTTT	CASRDRGTTEAFF
TRBV5-4	TRBJ1-1	14	-	-	TGTGCCAGCAGCAGGAATCTCAGGGACACTGAAGCTTTCTTT	CASSRNLRDTEAFF
TRBV29-1	TRBJ1-1	12	-	-	TGCAGCGGCAACAGGGATACGAGTGAAGCTTTCTTT	CSGNRDTSEAFF
TRBV6-4	TRBJ2-3	15	-	TRBD2	TGTGCCAGCAGTGACGGGACTAGCCCCGCAGATACGCAGTATTTT	CASSDGTSPADTQYF
TRBV5-5	TRBJ1-1	17	-	TRBD1	TGTGCCAGCAGCTTGGATCCCCCGGGACAGGTGAACACTGAAGCTTTCTTT	CASSLDPPGQVNTEAFF
TRBV5-6	TRBJ2-3	14	-	-	TGTGCCAGCAGCTTGGTTCAGAGCACAGATACGCAGTATTTT	CASSLVQSTDTQYF
TRBV27	TRBJ1-2	11	-	-	TGTGCCAGCAGTCAGGGGACCGGCTACACCTTC	CASSQGTGYTF
TRBV6-5	TRBJ2-3	15	-	TRBD2	TGTGCCAGCAGTTTAGCGGGACTTGACACAGATACGCAGTATTTT	CASSLAGLDTDTQYF
TRBV11-2	TRBJ1-2	15	-	TRBD1	TGTGCCAGCAGCTTAGATACAGGGGTGGTACGCGGCTACACCTTC	CASSLDTGVVRGYTF
TRBV27	TRBJ1-2	13	-	-	TGTGCCAGCAGTTTTTCGCAGTTGGATGGCTACACCTTC	CASSFSQLDGYTF
TRBV3-1/TRBV3-2	TRBJ2-3	15	-	TRBD1	TGTGCCAGCAGCCCCCGGGACAGGGATGCAGATACGCAGTATTTT	CASSPRDRDADTQYF
TRBV6-5	TRBJ2-1	13	-	TRBD2	TGTGCCAGCACGGGGGGGCCAAGTAATGAGCAGTTCTTC	CASTGGPSNEQFF
TRBV6-2/TRBV6-3	TRBJ1-5	13	-	-	TGTGCCAGCAGTTTTGGGGAGGGTCAGCCCCAGCATTTT	CASSFGEGQPQHF
TRBV5-1	TRBJ1-2	13	-	-	TGCGCCAGCAGCCAGGAGGGAGGCTATGGCTACACCTTC	CASSQEGGYGYTF
TRBV7-9	TRBJ2-3	14	once	TRBD1	TGTGCCAGCAGCTTTTCACAGGGGGAGGATACGCAGTATTTT	CASSFSQGEDTQYF
TRBV5-1	TRBJ2-6	15	-	-	TGCGCCAGCAGCTTGGACAGCTCTGGGGCCAACGTCCTGACTTTC	CASSLDSSGANVLTF
TRBV3-1/TRBV3-2	TRBJ1-1	17	once	-	TGTGCCAGCAGCCAAGATCTAGGGTTGGGAGCGAGCCCTGAAGCTTTCTTT	CASSQDLGLGASPEAFF
TRBV12-1	TRBJ1-1	14	few	-	TGTGCCAGCACGATGACAGACTTGAACACTGAAGCTTTCTTT	CASTMTDLNTEAFF
TRBV9	TRBJ2-1	15	once	TRBD2	TGTGCCAGCAGCGCCGGGACTAGCGGATACAATGAGCAGTTCTTC	CASSAGTSGYNEQFF
TRBV7-3	TRBJ1-1	15	-	-	TGTGCCAGCAGCTTAACGGCAGGGATGAACACTGAAGCTTTCTTT	CASSLTAGMNTEAFF
TRBV29-1	TRBJ2-3	14	many	-	TGCAGCGTTGGCGGTCTCCTACTCACAGATACGCAGTATTTT	CSVGGLLLTDTQYF
TRBV5-6	TRBJ1-5	14	once	-	TGTGCCAGCAGCTTGGGACAGACGTTGGAGCCCCAGCATTTT	CASSLGQTLEPQHF
TRBV25-1	TRBJ1-1	13	-	-	TGTGCCAGCAGTCGATTTAACCGGGAGGAAGCTTTCTTT	CASSRFNREEAFF
TRBV19	TRBJ1-4	14	-	-	TGTGCCAGTAGTCCCTACGCGAAACATGAAAAACTGTTTTTT	CASSPYAKHEKLFF
TRBV7-2	TRBJ2-3	14	-	TRBD2	TGTGCCAGCAGCCCGGGACTAGCGGGGAATACGCAGTATTTT	CASSPGLAGNTQYF
TRBV19	TRBJ2-4	18	-	TRBD1	TGTGCCAGTAGTATCGCCCCCGGTGGCAGGGGGCGAAGAAACATTCAGTACTTC	CASSIAPGGRGRRNIQYF
TRBV5-1	TRBJ2-1	15	once	-	TGTGCCAGCAGCCGACTAGATAGCTCCTACAATGAGCAGTTCTTC	CASSRLDSSYNEQFF